This T cell receptor beta chain was sequenced in a study of T cell responses to AZD1222 COVID-19 vaccine. Findings and limits, study-wide: No day 14 peak samples; only post-peak repertoires were characterized. Baseline antibody screening turned up just six seropositive AZD1222 recipients. The CD4 TCRs associated with vaccination extended across spike and predominated at 160-218 and 743-854. The donor cohort was predominantly white British with a female majority, and clonal diversity may have been underestimated.

The data were produced by immunoSEQ multiplex PCR, yet TCRdb's version contains in-frame clones alone and is incomplete. The sample contains 150,000 to 200,000 clones, about 90% of which appear only once. The germline V gene encodes CDR1 SGHNT and CDR2 YYREEE (reference sequence). CDR3 length equals 16 residues. Losses at the gene ends were 4 bases for V and 0 bases for J; bases not matched to a gene: 10. As to this clone: Its specificity is unknown.

The chain links TRBV5-4 to TRBJ2-7; 7 bases line up with TRBD1. This clonotype was obtained from an adult who received the AZD1222 COVID-19 vaccine. The sample here was peripheral blood, taken 28 days after the second AZD1222 dose. Here the CDR3 DNA reads TGTGCCAGCAGCGGAAAACAGGGGCTCCCCTCCTACGAGCAGTACTTC. Its protein product is CASSGKQGLPSYEQYF.